This entry describes one TCR beta chain. What it binds is unknown. The sample belongs to a study of shared clonotypes between healthy human individuals. Overall study findings and caveats: Rarefaction analysis demonstrated incomplete sorted-subset sequencing notwithstanding large depth.

The length of the CDR3 is 15 residues. V shed 4 bases and J 6 bases; nucleotides not matched to a gene: 9. Germline values: CDR1 MNHNS, CDR2 SASEGT. Assay: immunoSEQ multiplex PCR; the TCRdb copy retains only in-frame clones and omits some. The sample consists of a few million clones, approximately 90% of them appearing once. The rearrangement joins TRBV6-1 to TRBJ1-1; 9 nucleotides align to TRBD1. The TCR comes from a man younger than 35 in good health. The sequenced sample was naive CD4+ T cells sorted from blood. Subset noted: CD45RA+ positively selected. In nucleotides, the CDR3 is TGTGCCAGCAGTGGTCACAGGGGGCCACCTCCTGAAGCTTTCTTT. It codes for CASSGHRGPPPEAFF.